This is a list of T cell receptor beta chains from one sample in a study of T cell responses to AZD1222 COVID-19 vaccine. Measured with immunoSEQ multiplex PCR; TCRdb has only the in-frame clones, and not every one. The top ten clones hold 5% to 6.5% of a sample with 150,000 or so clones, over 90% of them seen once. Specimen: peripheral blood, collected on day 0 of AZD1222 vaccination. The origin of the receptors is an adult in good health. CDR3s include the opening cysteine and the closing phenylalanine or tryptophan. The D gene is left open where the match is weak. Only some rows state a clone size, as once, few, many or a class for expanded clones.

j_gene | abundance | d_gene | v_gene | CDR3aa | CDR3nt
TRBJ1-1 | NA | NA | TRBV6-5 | CASTGQLQNTEAFF | TGTGCCAGCACTGGACAGTTGCAGAACACTGAAGCTTTCTTT
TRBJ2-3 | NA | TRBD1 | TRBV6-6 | CASSWTGDLGDTQYF | TGTGCCAGCAGTTGGACAGGGGATTTAGGAGATACGCAGTATTTT
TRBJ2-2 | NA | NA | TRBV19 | CASSPTLTGELFF | TGTGCCAGTAGTCCGACCCTCACCGGGGAGCTGTTTTTT
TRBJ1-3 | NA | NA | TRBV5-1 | CASSRRFGVFSGNTIYF | TGCGCCAGCAGCCGCCGCTTCGGGGTGTTCTCTGGAAACACCATATATTTT
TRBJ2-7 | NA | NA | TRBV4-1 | CASSQVRNSYEQYF | TGCGCCAGCAGCCAAGTTCGGAATTCCTACGAGCAGTACTTC
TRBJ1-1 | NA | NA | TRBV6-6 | CASSVGMNTEAFF | TGTGCCAGCAGTGTGGGGATGAACACTGAAGCTTTCTTT
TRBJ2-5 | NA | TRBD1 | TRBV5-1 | CASSFPGGRETQYF | TGCGCCAGCAGCTTCCCAGGGGGCAGGGAGACCCAGTACTTC
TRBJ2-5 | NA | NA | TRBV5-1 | CASSLARAGGETQYF | TGCGCCAGCAGCTTGGCCAGGGCCGGAGGGGAGACCCAGTACTTC
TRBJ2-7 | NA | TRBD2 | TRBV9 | CASSPGTSAILEQYF | TGTGCCAGCAGCCCTGGGACTAGCGCAATCCTCGAGCAGTACTTC
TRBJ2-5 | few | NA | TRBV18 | CASSPQGRETQYF | TGTGCCAGCTCACCACAAGGGCGGGAGACCCAGTACTTC
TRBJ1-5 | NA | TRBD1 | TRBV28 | CASSGDSLYSNQPQHF | TGTGCCAGCAGTGGGGACAGCCTTTATAGCAATCAGCCCCAGCATTTT
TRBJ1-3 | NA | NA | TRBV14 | CASSQELASGYSGNTIYF | TGTGCCAGCAGCCAAGAATTAGCCTCCGGTTACTCTGGAAACACCATATATTTT
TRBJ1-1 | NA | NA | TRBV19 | CASSIVGEGVMNTEAFF | TGTGCCAGTAGTATAGTTGGGGAGGGCGTCATGAACACTGAAGCTTTCTTT
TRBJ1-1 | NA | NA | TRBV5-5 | CASSPGRGLGTEAFF | TGTGCCAGCAGTCCCGGACGGGGACTGGGCACTGAAGCTTTCTTT
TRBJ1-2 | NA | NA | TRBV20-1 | CSARMVYGYTF | TGCAGTGCTAGAATGGTGTATGGCTACACCTTC